These 15 T cell receptor beta chains were all obtained from the same sample, sequenced in a study of T cell responses to AZD1222 COVID-19 vaccine. Clones were sequenced by immunoSEQ multiplex PCR, and TCRdb holds only the in-frame ones, with some missing. Here the sample spans some 100,000 clones, 80% to 90% being singletons. The source was peripheral blood, collected 28 days after the second AZD1222 dose. Every receptor here comes from an adult who received the AZD1222 COVID-19 vaccine.

The chain couples TRBV30 to TRBJ2-5; 9 nucleotides match TRBD1. The CDR3 has 14 amino acids. With V trimmed by 1 base and J by 9 bases, 9 bases remained unmatched. Germline CDR1 GTSNPN, CDR2 SVGIG (reference sequence). CDR3 sequence reads: CAWSGGQGIFSQYF. For the CDR3, the DNA is TGTGCCTGGAGTGGGGGACAGGGCATTTTCTCCCAGTACTTC.

The rearrangement joins TRBV6-2 or TRBV6-3 to TRBJ1-2; D is undetermined. V lost 2 bases to trimming and J lost 10 bases, with 8 bases between them. Germline V gene lookup returns CDR1 MNHEY and CDR2 SVGEGT. The CDR3 runs 11 residues. CDR3 residues: CASSYGLPYTF. The CDR3 DNA reads TGTGCCAGCAGTTACGGACTCCCCTACACCTTC.

The rearrangement joins TRBV7-9 to TRBJ1-6; 8 nucleotides align to TRBD1. J was trimmed by 10 bases and V by 3 bases; bases with no gene match: 8. The length of the CDR3 is 15 residues. Germline V gene lookup returns CDR1 SEHNR and CDR2 FQNEAQ (reference sequence). The CDR3 bases are TGTGCCAGCAGCTTGGGACGCTACAGGGGGTCACCCCTCCACTTT. As protein: CASSLGRYRGSPLHF.

This chain connects TRBV6-6 to TRBJ1-1, with unresolved D. The germline gives CDR1 MNHNY, CDR2 SVGAGI (reference sequence). The CDR3 totals 12 residues. V dropped 0 bases and J dropped 5 bases, with 4 bases sitting between them. This CDR3 is CASSYSPTEAFF. The CDR3 bases are TGTGCCAGCAGTTACTCTCCAACTGAAGCTTTCTTT.

The chain combines TRBV4-2 with TRBJ2-3, with 8 bases lining up with TRBD2. This CDR3 is built from 16 residues. The trim removed 0 bases at V and 5 bases at J, leaving 7 bases unmatched. Looked up from germline, CDR1 is LGHNA and CDR2 is YNFKEQ. For the CDR3, the DNA is TGTGCCAGCAGCCAAGAACTAGCGGATTTCCAAGATACGCAGTATTTT. This sequence encodes CASSQELADFQDTQYF.

This chain links TRBV6-2 or TRBV6-3 with TRBJ1-5, with TRBD1 identical over 7 bases. The CDR3 is made up of 16 amino acids. Germline V gene data show CDR1 as MNHEY and CDR2 as SVGEGT. V was pared by 2 bases and J by 6 bases, with 10 bases of the junction left unmatched. The CDR3 DNA sequence: TGTGCCAGCAGTTACCCCAGGGGCTCAGGGGGTCAGCCCCAGCATTTT. The encoded protein is CASSYPRGSGGQPQHF.

This rearrangement joins TRBV9 to TRBJ1-6; D unresolved. This CDR3 comprises 15 residues. Germline assignment: CDR1 SGDLS and CDR2 YYNGEE. Deletions cut 0 bases from V and 0 bases from J, with 4 bases between. CDR3: CASSVDGSYNSPLHF. CDR3 nucleotides: TGTGCCAGCAGCGTAGATGGCTCCTATAATTCACCCCTCCACTTT.

The chain carries TRBV10-3 and TRBJ2-2; D might be TRBD1 (5 bases). The CDR3 is made up of 15 amino acids. Germline values: CDR1 ENHRY, CDR2 SYGVKD. The V end lost 3 bases, the J end lost 4 bases, and 12 bases lay between the germline ends. The CDR3 is CAISEGARATGELFF. In DNA form, the CDR3 reads TGTGCCATCAGTGAAGGGGCTAGGGCCACCGGGGAGCTGTTTTTT.

The J gene is TRBJ2-3, the V gene TRBV4-3, with D perhaps matching TRBD2 (6 bases). The V gene's germline CDR1 is LGHNA and CDR2 YSLEER. Trimming removed 1 base at V and 0 bases at J, with 14 bases between. The CDR3 length is 17 residues. The CDR3 reads CASSQAGSGFSTDTQYF. CDR3 DNA: TGCGCCAGCAGCCAAGCGGGGAGCGGGTTCAGCACAGATACGCAGTATTTT.

The chain combines TRBV4-1 with TRBJ2-5; 9 nucleotides agree with TRBD1. The CDR3 runs to 15 residues. The V and J ends lost 5 bases and 5 bases, in that order; junction bases with no gene match: 9. CDR1 MGHRA and CDR2 YSYEKL come from the germline V gene. CDR3 sequence (DNA): TGCGCCAGCAGCTATGGACTAGGGACAGGGGAGACCCAGTACTTC. Translation: CASSYGLGTGETQYF.

The J gene is TRBJ1-2, the V gene TRBV2, with D perhaps matching TRBD1 (5 bases). Trimming pared 8 bases from V and 12 bases from J, leaving 19 bases between. The germline V gene encodes CDR1 SNHLY and CDR2 FYNNEI. The CDR3 has 12 amino acids. The CDR3 loop is CASVSEGTSHTF. In DNA, the CDR3 is TGTGCCAGCGTGTCGGAAGGGACCTCCCACACCTTC.

This clone appeared a single time. The V call is TRBV5-1, the J call TRBJ1-1; D remains ambiguous. V lost 3 bases and J 1 base, leaving 13 bases between the germline ends. The CDR3 contains 15 residues. From germline, CDR1 is SGHRS and CDR2 YFSETQ. The CDR3 region has the DNA TGCGCCAGCAGCTCGTACTCCCTGGGGAACACTGAAGCTTTCTTT. Translation: CASSSYSLGNTEAFF.

The J gene is TRBJ1-3, the V gene TRBV7-2; TRBD1 might be the D (5 bases). V was clipped by 4 bases and J by 2 bases, with 24 bases between them. Germline assignment: CDR1 SGHTA and CDR2 FQGNSA. The CDR3 covers 19 residues. Here the CDR3 DNA reads TGTGCCAGCAGCTGGGTGACTCAGATCGGGGCTCAGGCTGGAAACACCATATATTTT. It encodes CASSWVTQIGAQAGNTIYF.

J is TRBJ1-2 and V is TRBV18, with a tentative D call TRBD1 (6 bases). Trimming took off 3 bases at V and 1 base at J, with 9 bases between the two ends. The CDR3 extends over 14 amino acids. The germline CDR1 and CDR2 sequences are KGHSH and LQKENI. This CDR3 is CASSPTGLNYGYTF. The CDR3 DNA reads as TGTGCCAGCTCACCGACAGGCCTTAACTATGGCTACACCTTC.

The rearrangement links TRBV25-1 to TRBJ1-2; D perhaps matches TRBD1 (5 bases). Germline CDR1 and CDR2: MGHDK and SYGVNS. V was trimmed by 8 bases and J by 6 bases, leaving 16 bases between them. The CDR3 is 13 amino acids. The CDR3 here is CASSVAGQNGYTF. The CDR3 coding sequence is TGTGCCAGCTCAGTGGCAGGGCAAAATGGCTACACCTTC.